This is a list of T cell receptor beta chains from one sample in a study of beta chain features in type 1 diabetes. This table comes from immunoSEQ multiplex PCR, and its TCRdb copy is limited to in-frame clones, with some not included. The sample contains 900,000 or so clones, roughly 17% of which appear only once. Sequenced sample: naive CD4+ T cells from blood. These receptors came from a woman younger than 35 in good health. The CDR3 runs from the conserved cysteine through the conserved F or W.

TRBJ1-1	TRBV5-6	CASSPPDRPDTEAFF
TRBJ2-5	TRBV7-2	CASSVLETQYF
TRBJ2-1	TRBV6-6	CASRDKVFNNEQFF
TRBJ2-1	TRBV4-1	CASSQAQKRASGRYEQFF
TRBJ1-4	TRBV2	CASSRDIEKLFF
TRBJ1-5	TRBV9	CASSTTGASNQPQHF
TRBJ2-1	TRBV28	CASSGIPGLAVGDEQFF
TRBJ1-2	TRBV6-8	CASSRDRGFGYTF
TRBJ1-1	TRBV7-6	CASSRTAGAEAFF
TRBJ2-1	TRBV5-1	CASSLLSQGMYNEQFF
TRBJ2-3	TRBV10-3	CAIRSTGAGTDTQYF
TRBJ2-3	TRBV9	CASSVGASGGTDTQYF
TRBJ1-5	TRBV28	CASSLWQFSQPQHF
TRBJ2-7	TRBV5-4	CASSSETSGFKQYF
TRBJ1-2	TRBV27	CASRGGIQAGRGYTF
TRBJ1-5	TRBV6-6	CASSSGGRQPQHF
TRBJ2-5	TRBV11-2	CASSLDDSSQYF
TRBJ2-3	TRBV4-2	CASSPKAGGTDTQYF
TRBJ2-7	TRBV5-4	CASSLETNEQYF
TRBJ1-5	TRBV6-7	CASSFKPGTGQSAWRSNQPQHF
TRBJ2-5	TRBV11-2	CASNIRPRPGEETQYF
TRBJ1-1	TRBV28	CASSLPTGQNTEAFF
TRBJ2-2	TRBV6-5	CASRLGAANTGELFF
TRBJ2-7	TRBV6-5	CASRSTGVLTYEQYF
TRBJ2-7	TRBV6-5	CASSYIGGRGHEQYF
TRBJ2-7	TRBV27	CASSPTGNGYEQYF
TRBJ2-1	TRBV6-5	CASSTPYNEQFF
TRBJ2-7	TRBV6-5	CASRDSSSYEQYF
TRBJ2-1	TRBV28	CASSGSRDSIEQFF